The next 7 T cell receptor beta chains were all read from a single sample in a study of blood T cell repertoires in COVID-19. Method: immunoSEQ multiplex PCR; TCRdb's copy keeps in-frame clones and lacks some. The data contain roughly 180,000 clones, about 80% of them singletons. Sequencing was performed on PBMCs or T cells enriched from blood (not recorded which). These TCRs come from a man aged 55-75 years who had been exposed to COVID-19.

The chain joins TRBV24-1 to TRBJ1-4; D is undetermined. Between the trimmed V and J ends, which lost 1 base and 6 bases, there was a span of 14 bases. The CDR3 has 16 amino acids. CDR1 and CDR2 (germline): KGHDR, SFDVKD. CDR3 sequence (DNA): TGTGCCACCAGTGATTTAGTCGGAGAGCTGTATGAAAAACTGTTTTTT. Translated: CATSDLVGELYEKLFF.

J is TRBJ2-7 and V is TRBV29-1, with D tentatively TRBD1 (5 bases). The V gene lost 3 bases and the J gene lost 7 bases, with 10 bases spanning the gap. The germline gives CDR1 SQVTM, CDR2 ANQGSEA. The CDR3 is 11 residues long. The CDR3 sequence is CSVEGPWEQYF. CDR3 bases: TGCAGCGTTGAGGGGCCGTGGGAGCAGTACTTC.

The sample holds a few counts of this clone. The chain links TRBV5-1 to TRBJ2-5; D is possibly TRBD1 (6 bases). CDR1 and CDR2 from the germline V gene are SGHRS and YFSETQ. The CDR3 extends over 15 amino acids. The V and J ends lost 3 bases and 5 bases respectively, with 17 bases between them. The chain's CDR3 is CASSSWGRGDETQYF. The CDR3 DNA sequence: TGCGCCAGCAGCTCGTGGGGCAGGGGAGACGAGACCCAGTACTTC.

The gene calls are TRBV5-1 and TRBJ2-7, with TRBD2 matching 8 bases. Germline CDR1 and CDR2: SGHRS and YFSETQ. The CDR3 is made up of 15 amino acids. After removal of 4 bases from V and 4 bases from J, the junction contained 10 bases not matched to a gene. The CDR3 here is CASSLGGAAHYEQYF. The DNA for the CDR3 is TGCGCCAGCAGCCTCGGGGGGGCTGCTCATTACGAGCAGTACTTC.

This clone was recorded a few times. The genes are TRBV9 and TRBJ2-1; 8 bases line up with TRBD2. The CDR3 spans 14 residues. Per the germline V gene, CDR1 is SGDLS and CDR2 is YYNGEE. Losses at the gene ends were 4 bases for V and 4 bases for J; bases not matched to a gene: 4. CDR3 protein: CASSYASGYNEQFF. The CDR3 DNA follows: TGTGCCAGCAGCTACGCTAGCGGGTACAATGAGCAGTTCTTC.

The chain recombines TRBV11-2 with TRBJ2-5; no firm D call. The CDR3 sequence is 13 residues long. V gave up 2 bases and J gave up 2 bases, with 6 bases separating them. Germline CDR1 SGHAT, CDR2 FQNNGV. CDR3 sequence (DNA): TGTGCCAGCAGCTTATGGCAGCAAGAGACCCAGTACTTC. Its protein is CASSLWQQETQYF.

The chain combines TRBV5-1 with TRBJ1-5; TRBD1 might be the D (6 bases). V lost 0 bases, J lost 6 bases, and 13 bases lay in between. This CDR3 has 15 amino acids. Germline-derived CDR1 and CDR2 are SGHRS and YFSETQ. Written as DNA, the CDR3 is TGCGCCAGCAGCTTGGACGGGGGGCGGCCTCAGCCCCAGCATTTT. Its translation: CASSLDGGRPQPQHF.